This T cell receptor beta chain was sequenced for a study of blood T cell repertoires in COVID-19. Across the whole study: There were acute and convalescent COVID-19 samples, and they came from the United States, Italy and Spain. PBMCs, B-cell-depleted T cells, or T cells were the source of the cDNA or gDNA that made up the material.

As originally analysed: Scientists estimated how many nucleated cells there were by amplifying reference gene primers. Using immunoSEQ multiplex PCR, the repertoire was profiled, and TCRdb retains in-frame clones only, with some absent. D and trimming come from the DNA, and the V and J calls and clone size come from that table. The sample has about 69,000 clones, approximately 84% seen once. Followed longitudinally, the Seattle patients had been enrolled during active infection. Germline-derived CDR1 and CDR2 are ENHRY and SYGVKD. This CDR3 is 17 amino acids long. Trimming at V came to 0 bases and at J to 3 bases, leaving 7 bases not matched to a gene.

This TCR was sampled from a man aged 35 to 55 with COVID-19, enrolled during active disease. This chain joins TRBV10-3 and TRBJ2-4, with 8 bases aligning to TRBD2. The sample was peripheral blood. The CDR3 sequence: CAISESGGGSVKNIQYF. The CDR3 DNA reads TGTGCCATCAGTGAGTCAGGCGGGGGGTCAGTCAAAAACATTCAGTACTTC.